This TCR beta chain comes out of a study of shared clonotypes between healthy human individuals. Sequenced by immunoSEQ multiplex PCR; TCRdb stores in-frame clones only, minus some. There are around 1 million clones in the sample; 70% to 85% occur only once, and around 1.4% lies in the top ten. CDR3 length equals 15 residues. Germline CDR1 reads LGHNT; CDR2 reads FRNRAP. Germline trimming cut 5 bases from V and 0 bases from J; bases unmatched to any gene: 2. The chain uses TRBV12-5 and TRBJ2-1; 9 nucleotides line up with TRBD2. This clonotype was sampled from a man aged 18 to 35 in good health. The material sequenced was memory CD4+ T cells sorted from blood. Subset defined: CD45RA-negative fraction. CDR3 residues: CASGVSGSSYNEQFF. CDR3 DNA sequence: TGTGCTAGTGGTGTTAGCGGGAGCTCCTACAATGAGCAGTTCTTC.